One sample yielded the 18 T cell receptor beta chains listed below, sequenced in a study of blood T cell repertoires in COVID-19. Measured with immunoSEQ multiplex PCR; TCRdb has only the in-frame clones, and not every one. The sample contains approximately 190,000 clones, around 82% of which appear only once. The sequenced sample consisted of PBMCs or T cells enriched from blood (not recorded which). Receptors originate from a man between 35 and 55 years old who had recovered from COVID-19.

The genes are TRBV18 and TRBJ2-2; D remains ambiguous. Germline V gives CDR1 KGHSH, CDR2 LQKENI. Between the trimmed V and J ends, which lost 3 bases and 7 bases, there was a span of 12 bases. This CDR3 spans 14 amino acids. The CDR3 sequence: CASSPPGSNGELFF. The CDR3 region has the DNA TGTGCCAGCTCACCCCCCGGGTCGAACGGGGAGCTGTTTTTT.

J is TRBJ2-7 and V is TRBV10-3, with a tentative D call TRBD1 (6 bases). Trimming took off 10 bases at V and 3 bases at J, with 19 bases between the two ends. CDR1 and CDR2 from the germline V gene are ENHRY and SYGVKD. The CDR3 totals 14 residues. CDR3 nucleotide sequence: TGTGCCACCCTCCTTTCTCTACAGGGCTACGAGCAGTACTTC. Translating it yields CATLLSLQGYEQYF.

The chain uses TRBV13 and TRBJ1-1, with 9 bases matching TRBD1. CDR1 and CDR2 (germline): PRHDT, FYEKMQ (reference sequence). The junction had 5 bases not matched to a gene; V was cut back by 0 bases and J by 6 bases. CDR3 length: 15 amino acids. CDR3: CASSLGDRGFSEAFF. The DNA of the CDR3 is TGTGCCAGCAGCTTAGGAGACAGGGGGTTCTCTGAAGCTTTCTTT.

This chain connects TRBV5-1 to TRBJ1-1; D may be TRBD1 (6 bases). V dropped 2 bases and J dropped 1 base, with 6 bases sitting between them. There are 13 residues in the CDR3. From germline, CDR1 is SGHRS and CDR2 YFSETQ. CDR3 coding DNA: TGCGCCAGCAGCTTCAGGGGGAACACTGAAGCTTTCTTT. This codes for CASSFRGNTEAFF.

The chain is built from TRBV7-6 and TRBJ2-7, with D unclear. Germline CDR1 and CDR2: SGHVS and FNYEAQ. CDR3 length equals 17 residues. V was trimmed by 0 bases and J by 1 base, leaving 16 bases between them. The CDR3 bases are TGTGCCAGCAGCTTAGCGCCGGGTACATATACATCCTACGAGCAGTACTTC. It is translated as CASSLAPGTYTSYEQYF.

The chain recombines TRBV4-1 with TRBJ1-2; a weak D match, TRBD1 (6 bases). V shed 4 bases and J shed 2 bases, with 11 bases lying between them. This CDR3 comprises 14 residues. CDR1 and CDR2 (germline): MGHRA, YSYEKL. CDR3 DNA sequence: TGCGCCAGCAGCCGACCGGGACAAAACTATGGCTACACCTTC. Residues: CASSRPGQNYGYTF.

The chain joins TRBV10-1 to TRBJ2-3, with D perhaps matching TRBD1 (5 bases). Germline CDR1 reads WNHNN; CDR2 reads SYGVQD (reference sequence). Trimming shortened V by 5 bases and J by 1 base, and 7 bases separated the two germline ends. The CDR3 has 13 amino acids. The CDR3 coding sequence is TGCGCCAGCAGTAACAGGCGCACAGATACGCAGTATTTT. This gives the protein CASSNRRTDTQYF.

CDR3 DNA sequence: TGTGCCAGCAGCTCGGGGGACAGGGGAAAAATAAAGTGTGATGAAAAACTGTTTTTT. Protein product: CASSSGDRGKIKCDEKLFF. The V gene is TRBV7-7, the J gene TRBJ1-4, with 10 positions matching TRBD1. CDR3 size: 19 residues. Germline-derived CDR1 and CDR2 are SSHAT and FNYEAQ (reference sequence). Trimming took 4 bases from V and 6 from J; bases not matched to a gene: 17.

This sequence joins TRBV18 and TRBJ2-2; the match to TRBD2 covers 10 bases. Looked up from germline, CDR1 is KGHSH and CDR2 is LQKENI. The CDR3 has 19 residues. V trimming: 4 bases; J trimming: 4 bases; junction bases outside the gene matches: 15. CDR3 bases: TGTGCCAGCTCACGTCCTAGCGGGGGTCCAACCCGAGGCACCGGGGAGCTGTTTTTT. It is translated as CASSRPSGGPTRGTGELFF.

Of note for this clone: Other DNA sequences in the sample encode the same CDR3. The chain links TRBV11-2 to TRBJ1-1; D is perhaps TRBD1 (5 bases). Germline V gives CDR1 SGHAT, CDR2 FQNNGV. The V end was cut by 5 bases, the J end by 1 base, with 11 bases between. The CDR3 runs to 14 residues. CDR3 nucleotide sequence: TGTGCCAGCAGCCTCGCGGGGGGGAACACTGAAGCTTTCTTT. This encodes CASSLAGGNTEAFF. The full variable domain, with the rest looked up from reference TRBV11-2 and TRBJ1-1, is EAGVAQSPRYKIIEKRQSVAFWCNPISGHATLYWYQQILGQGPKLLIQFQNNGVVDDSQLPKDRFSAERLKGVDSTLKIQPAKLEDSAVYLCASSLAGGNTEAFFGQGTRLTVV.

The chain carries TRBV9 and TRBJ1-1, with 8 bases aligning to TRBD1. V gave up 1 base and J gave up 1 base; unmatched junction bases: 0. Germline loops: CDR1 SGDLS, CDR2 YYNGEE. The CDR3 covers 14 residues. The CDR3 sequence is CASSVTGGNTEAFF. In DNA, the CDR3 is TGTGCCAGCAGCGTAACAGGGGGGAACACTGAAGCTTTCTTT.

The chain employs TRBV7-3 and TRBJ2-7, with 7 bases matching TRBD2. Unmatched junction bases numbered 6, after V lost 5 bases and J lost 2 bases. Germline V CDR1 and CDR2: SGHTA, FQGTGA. CDR3 size: 14 residues. CDR3 loop: CASSPGEGPYEQYF. The CDR3, as DNA: TGTGCCAGCAGCCCCGGGGAGGGCCCCTACGAGCAGTACTTC.

The chain joins TRBV5-4 to TRBJ1-2; possibly TRBD1 for D (6 bases). The CDR3 has 14 amino acids. V was pared by 0 bases and J by 3 bases, with 9 bases between. Germline CDR1 reads SGHNT; CDR2 reads YYREEE (reference sequence). The DNA of the CDR3 is TGTGCCAGCAGCTTGGCTGGACAGTACTATGGCTACACCTTC. It translates to CASSLAGQYYGYTF.

This clone was seen a single time. V and J are TRBV19 and TRBJ2-6; D is perhaps TRBD1 (6 bases). Trimming removed 0 bases from V and 0 bases from J, with 12 bases in between. Germline CDR1 LNHDA, CDR2 SQIVND (reference sequence). The CDR3 contains 18 residues. The CDR3 nucleotides read TGTGCCAGTAGTATAGAGGGGGCTTCAAGCTCTGGGGCCAACGTCCTGACTTTC. It specifies CASSIEGASSSGANVLTF.

This chain uses TRBV18 with TRBJ1-2, with 9 bases identical to TRBD1. The CDR3 has 17 amino acids. The V gene's germline CDR1 is KGHSH and CDR2 LQKENI. After removal of 3 bases from V and 1 base from J, the junction contained 9 bases not matched to a gene. CDR3 bases: TGTGCCAGCTCACCGCAAGGACAGGGGTCTTATAACTATGGCTACACCTTC. Its translation: CASSPQGQGSYNYGYTF. Based on the CDR3 plus reference TRBV18 and TRBJ1-2, the full variable domain is NAGVMQNPRHLVRRRGQEARLRCSPMKGHSHVYWYRQLPEEGLKFMVYLQKENIIDESGMPKERFSAEFPKEGPSILRIQQVVRGDSAAYFCASSPQGQGSYNYGYTFGSGTRLTVV.

The chain has TRBV5-8 and TRBJ1-1; D call uncertain. Trimming took off 3 bases at V and 3 bases at J, with 24 bases between the two ends. Germline CDR1 and CDR2: SGHTS and YDEGEE. The CDR3 has 18 amino acids. The CDR3 protein is CASSYRFGRRAVDTEAFF. In DNA form, the CDR3 reads TGTGCCAGCAGCTATCGATTCGGGCGGCGGGCCGTGGACACTGAAGCTTTCTTT.

V gene TRBV28 combines with J gene TRBJ2-1; D perhaps matches TRBD1 (5 bases). Germline V gene data show CDR1 as MDHEN and CDR2 as SYDVKM. The germline V and J ends were trimmed by 7 bases and 2 bases, with 9 bases remaining between them. This CDR3 comprises 13 residues. The CDR3 is CASIQGPYNEQFF. DNA for the CDR3: TGTGCCAGCATCCAGGGTCCCTACAATGAGCAGTTCTTC.

This chain links TRBV10-2 with TRBJ1-1; no firm D call. The CDR3 runs to 12 residues. Trimming stripped 5 bases from V and 1 base from J, with 5 bases between. CDR1 WSHSY and CDR2 SAAADI come from the germline V gene. In DNA, the CDR3 is TGCGCCAGCAGTCCCGGGAACACTGAAGCTTTCTTT. This codes for CASSPGNTEAFF.